These T cell receptor beta chains were read from a single sample in a study of beta chain features in type 1 diabetes. The data were produced by immunoSEQ multiplex PCR, yet TCRdb's version contains in-frame clones alone and is incomplete. The sample includes about 650,000 clones, around 12% seen only once; the top ten take around 0.12%. Material: naive CD4+ T cells from blood. These receptors were obtained from a man aged 25 to 40 with type 1 diabetes. Each CDR3 is given with its conserved first and last residue. Each record gives: J gene, D gene, clone size, V gene, CDR3 protein, CDR3 DNA. The D gene is left open where the match is weak. Only part of the rows carry a size: once, few, many, or a class if the clone is expanded.

TRBJ1-6 TRBD1 . TRBV9 CASSVAAGGHNSPLHF TGTGCCAGCAGCGTAGCGGCAGGGGGGCATAATTCACCCCTCCACTTT
TRBJ2-6 . few TRBV5-1 CASSARVSGANVLTF TGCGCCAGCAGCGCCCGGGTCTCTGGGGCCAACGTCCTGACTTTC
TRBJ2-5 TRBD1 few TRBV19 CASSIGPGQGLETQYF TGTGCCAGTAGTATAGGGCCGGGACAGGGGTTGGAGACCCAGTACTTC
TRBJ1-6 . . TRBV7-9 CASGRDNSPLHF TGTGCCAGCGGCCGGGATAATTCACCCCTCCACTTT
TRBJ2-7 TRBD1 . TRBV18 CASSSTTGTGMSYEQYF TGTGCCAGCTCATCAACTACCGGGACAGGGATGTCCTACGAGCAGTACTTC
TRBJ1-4 . . TRBV27 CASSYQLATNEKLFF TGTGCCAGCAGTTACCAGCTTGCAACTAATGAAAAACTGTTTTTT
TRBJ2-7 TRBD1 . TRBV7-9 CASSLLGTGGYEQYF TGTGCCAGCAGCCTTCTTGGAACAGGGGGTTACGAGCAGTACTTC
TRBJ2-5 TRBD2 . TRBV7-9 CASAIAGNEETQYF TGTGCCAGCGCCATAGCGGGGAATGAAGAGACCCAGTACTTC
TRBJ1-5 TRBD1 few TRBV28 CASSLDRGNNQPQHF TGTGCCAGCAGTTTAGACAGGGGGAACAATCAGCCCCAGCATTTT
TRBJ2-7 . few TRBV9 CASSVEDRAYEQYF TGTGCCAGCAGCGTAGAGGACAGAGCCTACGAGCAGTACTTC
TRBJ1-1 . few TRBV19 CASMSGVNTEAFF TGTGCCAGTATGTCGGGAGTGAACACTGAAGCTTTCTTT
TRBJ2-5 . . TRBV6-5 CASSYSTQGRHETQYF TGTGCCAGCAGTTACTCGACTCAGGGGCGGCACGAGACCCAGTACTTC
TRBJ2-7 . few TRBV6-1 CASTLGGGEQYF TGTGCCAGCACTTTAGGGGGAGGAGAGCAGTACTTC
TRBJ1-2 . few TRBV6-5 CASSYSANGYTF TGTGCCAGCAGTTACTCTGCAAATGGCTACACCTTC
TRBJ2-7 TRBD2 few TRBV4-3 CASSQDLSSGGTVSYEQYF TGCGCCAGCAGCCAAGATCTCTCTAGCGGGGGGACCGTCTCCTACGAGCAGTACTTC
TRBJ2-5 . few TRBV28 CASNQGHQETQYF TGTGCCAGCAATCAGGGTCACCAAGAGACCCAGTACTTC
TRBJ2-7 . few TRBV5-1 CASSFQGTSYEQYF TGCGCCAGCAGCTTTCAGGGGACCTCCTACGAGCAGTACTTC
TRBJ1-2 TRBD1 . TRBV18 CASSLDRKGYTF TGTGCCAGCTCACTGGACAGGAAGGGCTACACCTTC
TRBJ1-2 . . TRBV2 CASSPLQLYGYTF TGTGCCAGCAGCCCCCTCCAGCTTTATGGCTACACCTTC
TRBJ1-2 . . TRBV4-2 CASSQAAGGENYGYTF TGTGCCAGCAGCCAAGCGGCCGGGGGTGAGAACTATGGCTACACCTTC
TRBJ1-1 . . TRBV5-5 CASSQLGREMNTEAFF TGTGCCAGCAGCCAATTGGGTCGGGAGATGAACACTGAAGCTTTCTTT
TRBJ2-1 . . TRBV20-1 CSARGSSEQFF TGCAGTGCTAGGGGGAGCTCTGAGCAGTTCTTC
TRBJ1-4 . . TRBV25-1 CASSAQTNEKLFF TGTGCCAGCAGTGCACAGACTAATGAAAAACTGTTTTTT
TRBJ2-7 . few TRBV7-9 CASSTRQSYEQYF TGTGCCAGCAGTACCCGACAATCCTACGAGCAGTACTTC
TRBJ1-5 . . TRBV4-1 CASSQEIDPGNQPQHF TGCGCCAGCAGCCAAGAGATCGACCCAGGCAATCAGCCCCAGCATTTT
TRBJ2-5 . few TRBV15 CATSSGPRVWGQETQYF TGTGCCACCAGCTCGGGCCCCAGGGTCTGGGGGCAAGAGACCCAGTACTTC
TRBJ2-7 . few TRBV29-1 CSVEDGSGYEQYF TGCAGCGTTGAAGATGGAAGCGGCTACGAGCAGTACTTC
TRBJ1-3 . . TRBV7-6 CASSLGDSGNTIYF TGTGCCAGCAGCTTAGGTGACAGTGGAAACACCATATATTTT
TRBJ2-3 . . TRBV4-3 CASSQDWGSGTDTQYF TGCGCCAGCAGCCAAGATTGGGGCAGCGGCACAGATACGCAGTATTTT
TRBJ2-3 . . TRBV20-1 CSAVRGDTQYF TGCAGTGCTGTCCGAGGAGATACGCAGTATTTT
TRBJ2-7 . few TRBV6-6 CASSPGEYTYEQYF TGTGCCAGCAGCCCAGGGGAGTACACCTACGAGCAGTACTTC
TRBJ2-1 TRBD2 . TRBV7-8 CASSLLAGNYNEQFF TGTGCCAGCAGCCTTTTAGCGGGGAACTACAATGAGCAGTTCTTC
TRBJ2-7 . few TRBV7-9 CASSLAGTYYEQYF TGTGCCAGCAGCTTAGCTGGCACGTACTACGAGCAGTACTTC
TRBJ1-2 . . TRBV7-3 CASSLQRGPNGYTF TGTGCCAGCAGCTTGCAGAGGGGCCCTAATGGCTACACCTTC
TRBJ2-7 TRBD1 few TRBV7-9 CASSLQGQGDEQYF TGTGCCAGCAGCCTCCAGGGACAGGGGGACGAGCAGTACTTC
TRBJ1-3 TRBD1 . TRBV7-2 CASSLERQGRNTIYF TGTGCCAGCAGCTTAGAGAGACAGGGGAGAAACACCATATATTTT
TRBJ2-7 . few TRBV28 CASSLFAHYEQYF TGTGCCAGCAGTTTATTTGCGCACTACGAGCAGTACTTC
TRBJ2-6 . . TRBV7-2 CASSFTTGANVLTF TGTGCCAGCAGCTTTACTACTGGGGCCAACGTCCTGACTTTC
TRBJ2-3 TRBD2 . TRBV11-2 CASSSRTSGGHTDTQYF TGTGCCAGCAGCTCCCGGACTAGCGGGGGCCACACAGATACGCAGTATTTT
TRBJ2-1 TRBD1 . TRBV6-5 CASGQVNNEQFF TGTGCCAGCGGACAGGTTAACAATGAGCAGTTCTTC
TRBJ1-2 . . TRBV19 CASRPGGATMSNYGYTF TGTGCCAGTAGGCCAGGTGGCGCCACAATGAGTAACTATGGCTACACCTTC
TRBJ2-1 . . TRBV7-7 CASSLDRYNEQFF TGTGCTAGCAGCTTAGACAGATACAATGAGCAGTTCTTC
TRBJ2-3 . . TRBV7-9 CASSPWHDSPTDTQYF TGTGCCAGCAGTCCTTGGCACGACTCCCCCACAGATACGCAGTATTTT
TRBJ1-1 TRBD1 few TRBV27 CASRSGQGDTEAFF TGTGCCAGCAGAAGTGGACAGGGGGATACTGAAGCTTTCTTT
TRBJ1-1 . few TRBV5-1 CASSNSNKNTEAFF TGCGCCAGCAGCAACAGCAATAAGAACACTGAAGCTTTCTTT